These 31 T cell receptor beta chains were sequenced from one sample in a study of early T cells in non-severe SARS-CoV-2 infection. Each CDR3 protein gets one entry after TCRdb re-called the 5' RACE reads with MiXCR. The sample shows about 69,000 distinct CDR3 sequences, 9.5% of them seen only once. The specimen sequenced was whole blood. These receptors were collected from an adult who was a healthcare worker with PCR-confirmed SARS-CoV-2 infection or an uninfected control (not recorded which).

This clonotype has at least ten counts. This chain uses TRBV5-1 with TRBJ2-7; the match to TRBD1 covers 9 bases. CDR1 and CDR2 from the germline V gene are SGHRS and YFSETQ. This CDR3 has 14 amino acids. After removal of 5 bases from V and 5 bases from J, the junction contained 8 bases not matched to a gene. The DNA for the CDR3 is TGCGCCAGCAGTGGACAGGGGAGTGATCACGAGCAGTACTTC. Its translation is CASSGQGSDHEQYF. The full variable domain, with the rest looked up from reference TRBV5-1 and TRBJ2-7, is KAGVTQTPRYLIKTRGQQVTLSCSPISGHRSVSWYQQTPGQGLQFLFEYFSETQRNKGNFPGRFSGRQFSNSRSEMNVSTLELGDSALYLCASSGQGSDHEQYFGPGTRLTVT.

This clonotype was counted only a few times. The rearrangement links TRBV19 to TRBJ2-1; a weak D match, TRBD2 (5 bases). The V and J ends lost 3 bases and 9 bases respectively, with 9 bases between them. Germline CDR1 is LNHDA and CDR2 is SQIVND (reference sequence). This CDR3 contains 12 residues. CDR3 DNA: TGTGCCAGTAGTATCGGGAACGGTGAGCAGTTCTTC. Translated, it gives CASSIGNGEQFF.

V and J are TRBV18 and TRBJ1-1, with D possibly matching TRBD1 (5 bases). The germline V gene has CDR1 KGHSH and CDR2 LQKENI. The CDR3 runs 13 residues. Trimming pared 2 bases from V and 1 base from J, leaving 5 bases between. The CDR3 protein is CASSPGQNTEAFF. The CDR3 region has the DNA TGTGCCAGCTCACCAGGACAGAACACTGAAGCTTTCTTT.

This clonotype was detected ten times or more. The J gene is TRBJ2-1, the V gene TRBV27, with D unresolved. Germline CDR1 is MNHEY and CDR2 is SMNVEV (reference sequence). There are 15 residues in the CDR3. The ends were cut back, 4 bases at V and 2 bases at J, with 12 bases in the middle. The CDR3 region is CASSSEVIPYNEQFF. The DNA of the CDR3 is TGTGCCAGCAGTTCTGAAGTTATACCCTACAATGAGCAGTTCTTC.

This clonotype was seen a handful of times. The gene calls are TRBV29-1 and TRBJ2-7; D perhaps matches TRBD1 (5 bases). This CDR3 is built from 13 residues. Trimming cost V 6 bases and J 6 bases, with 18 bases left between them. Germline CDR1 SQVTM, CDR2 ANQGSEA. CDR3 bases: TGCAGCGTAGGATCTACACAGGACGTCGAGCAGTACTTC. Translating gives CSVGSTQDVEQYF.

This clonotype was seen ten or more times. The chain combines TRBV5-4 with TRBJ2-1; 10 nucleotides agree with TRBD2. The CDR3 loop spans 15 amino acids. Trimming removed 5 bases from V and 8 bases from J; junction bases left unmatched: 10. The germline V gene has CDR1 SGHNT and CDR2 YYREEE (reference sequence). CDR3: CASRAGTSVIDEQFF. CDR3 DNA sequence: TGTGCCAGCAGGGCCGGGACTAGCGTTATAGATGAGCAGTTCTTC. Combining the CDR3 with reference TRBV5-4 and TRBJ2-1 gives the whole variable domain ETGVTQSPTHLIKTRGQQVTLRCSSQSGHNTVSWYQQALGQGPQFIFQYYREEENGRGNFPPRFSGLQFPNYSSELNVNALELDDSALYLCASRAGTSVIDEQFFGPGTRLTVL.

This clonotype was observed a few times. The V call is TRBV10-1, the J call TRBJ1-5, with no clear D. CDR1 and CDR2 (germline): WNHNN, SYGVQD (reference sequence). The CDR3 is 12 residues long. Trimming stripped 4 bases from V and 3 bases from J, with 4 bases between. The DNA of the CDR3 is TGCGCCAGCAGTGTCCACAATCAGCCCCAGCATTTT. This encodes CASSVHNQPQHF.

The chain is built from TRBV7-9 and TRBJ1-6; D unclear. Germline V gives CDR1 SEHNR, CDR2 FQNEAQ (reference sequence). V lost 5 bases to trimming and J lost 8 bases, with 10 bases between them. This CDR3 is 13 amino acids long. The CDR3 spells CASSELGDSPLHF. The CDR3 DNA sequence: TGTGCCAGCAGCGAGCTTGGGGATTCACCCCTCCACTTT.

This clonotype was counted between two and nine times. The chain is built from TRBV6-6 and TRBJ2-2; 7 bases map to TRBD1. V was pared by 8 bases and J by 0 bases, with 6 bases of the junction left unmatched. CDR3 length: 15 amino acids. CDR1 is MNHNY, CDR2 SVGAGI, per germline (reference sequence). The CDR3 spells CASGETGTNTGELFF. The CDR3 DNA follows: TGTGCCAGCGGGGAGACAGGGACGAACACCGGGGAGCTGTTTTTT.

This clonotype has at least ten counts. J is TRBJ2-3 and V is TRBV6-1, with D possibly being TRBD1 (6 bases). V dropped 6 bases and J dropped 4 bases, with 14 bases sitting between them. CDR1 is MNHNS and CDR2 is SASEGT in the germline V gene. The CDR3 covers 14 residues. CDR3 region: CASSLRWGPDTQYF. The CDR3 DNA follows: TGTGCCAGCAGCCTGAGGTGGGGGCCAGATACGCAGTATTTT.

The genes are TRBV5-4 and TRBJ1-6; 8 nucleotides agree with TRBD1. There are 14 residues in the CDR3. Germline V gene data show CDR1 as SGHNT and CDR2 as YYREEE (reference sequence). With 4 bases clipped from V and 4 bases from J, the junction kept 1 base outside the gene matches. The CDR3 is CASSRQGYNSPLHF. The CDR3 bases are TGTGCCAGCAGCAGACAGGGGTATAATTCACCCCTCCACTTT.

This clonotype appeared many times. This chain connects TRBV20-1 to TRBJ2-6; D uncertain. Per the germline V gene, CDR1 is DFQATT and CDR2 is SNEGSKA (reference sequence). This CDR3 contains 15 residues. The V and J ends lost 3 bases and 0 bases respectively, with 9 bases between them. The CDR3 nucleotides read TGCAGTGCTAGCCAGGATTTCTCTGGGGCCAACGTCCTGACTTTC. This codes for CSASQDFSGANVLTF.

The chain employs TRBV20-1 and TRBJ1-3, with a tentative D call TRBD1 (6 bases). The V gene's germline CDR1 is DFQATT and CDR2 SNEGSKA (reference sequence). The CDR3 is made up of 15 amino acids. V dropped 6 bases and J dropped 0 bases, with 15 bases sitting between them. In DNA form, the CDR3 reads TGCAGTGCGGGAACAGGGCCAAACTCTGGAAACACCATATATTTT. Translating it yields CSAGTGPNSGNTIYF.

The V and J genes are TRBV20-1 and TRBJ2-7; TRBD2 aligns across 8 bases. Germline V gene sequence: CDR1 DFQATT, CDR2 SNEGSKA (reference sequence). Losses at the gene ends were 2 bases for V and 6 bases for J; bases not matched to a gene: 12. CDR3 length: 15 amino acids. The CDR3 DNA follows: TGCAGTGCTAGATTGAGTCGGGAGGGACGTTCCGAGCAGTACTTC. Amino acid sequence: CSARLSREGRSEQYF.

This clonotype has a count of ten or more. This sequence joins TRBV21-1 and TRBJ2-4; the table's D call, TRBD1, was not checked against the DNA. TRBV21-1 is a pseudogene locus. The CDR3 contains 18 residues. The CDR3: CASRPKGGENIAKNIQYF. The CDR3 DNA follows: TGTGCCAGCAGGCCGAAGGGGGGGGAGAACATAGCCAAAAACATTCAGTACTTC.

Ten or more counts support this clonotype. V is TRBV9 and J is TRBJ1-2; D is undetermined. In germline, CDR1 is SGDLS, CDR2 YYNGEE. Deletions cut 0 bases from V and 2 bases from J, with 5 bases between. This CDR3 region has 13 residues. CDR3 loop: CASSVGENYGYTF. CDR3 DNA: TGTGCCAGCAGCGTAGGGGAGAACTATGGCTACACCTTC.

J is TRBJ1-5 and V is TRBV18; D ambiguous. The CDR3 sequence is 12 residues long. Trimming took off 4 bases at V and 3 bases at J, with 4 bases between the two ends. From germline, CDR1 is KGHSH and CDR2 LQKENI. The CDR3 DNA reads TGTGCCAGCTCACGGGACAATCAGCCCCAGCATTTT. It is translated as CASSRDNQPQHF.

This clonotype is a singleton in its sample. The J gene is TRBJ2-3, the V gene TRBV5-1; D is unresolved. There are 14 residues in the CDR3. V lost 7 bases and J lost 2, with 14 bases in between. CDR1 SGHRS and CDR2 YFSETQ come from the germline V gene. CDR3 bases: TGCGCCAGCTGGGGTAGGATAAACACAGATACGCAGTATTTT. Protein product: CASWGRINTDTQYF.

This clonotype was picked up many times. CDR3 residues: CASSSGHTYEQYF. The DNA for the CDR3 is TGTGCCAGCAGTTCGGGACACACCTACGAGCAGTACTTC. The chain links TRBV6-5 to TRBJ2-7; possibly TRBD1 for D (6 bases). Per the germline V gene, CDR1 is MNHEY and CDR2 is SVGAGI. The CDR3 contains 13 residues. Between the trimmed V and J ends, which lost 4 bases and 2 bases, there was a span of 9 bases.

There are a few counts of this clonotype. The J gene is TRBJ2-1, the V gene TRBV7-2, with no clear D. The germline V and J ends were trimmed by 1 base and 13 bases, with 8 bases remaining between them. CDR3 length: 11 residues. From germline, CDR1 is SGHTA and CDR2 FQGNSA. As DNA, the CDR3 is TGTGCCAGCAGCTTAGAGGCAGTTCAGTTCTTC. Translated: CASSLEAVQFF.

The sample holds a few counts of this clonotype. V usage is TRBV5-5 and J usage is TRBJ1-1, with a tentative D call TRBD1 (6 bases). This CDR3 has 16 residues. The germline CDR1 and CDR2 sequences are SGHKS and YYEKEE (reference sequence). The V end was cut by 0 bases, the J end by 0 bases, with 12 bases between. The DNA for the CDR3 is TGTGCCAGCAGCTTGGCCCACAACAGGGTGAACACTGAAGCTTTCTTT. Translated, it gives CASSLAHNRVNTEAFF.

This chain's CDR3 is CASSQGEGTQYF. CDR3 sequence (DNA): TGCGCCAGCAGCCAAGGAGAGGGAACCCAGTACTTC. The rearrangement uses TRBV4-1 and TRBJ2-5; maybe TRBD2 (5 bases). The CDR3 consists of 12 residues. V lost 1 base and J 8 bases, leaving 8 bases between the germline ends. Germline CDR1 reads MGHRA; CDR2 reads YSYEKL.

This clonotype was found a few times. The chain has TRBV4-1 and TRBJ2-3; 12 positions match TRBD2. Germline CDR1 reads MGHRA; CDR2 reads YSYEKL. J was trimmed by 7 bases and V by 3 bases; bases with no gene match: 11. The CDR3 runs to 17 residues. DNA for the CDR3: TGCGCCAGCAGCCAGACATCCACGACTAGCGGGGGCAATACGCAGTATTTT. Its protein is CASSQTSTTSGGNTQYF.

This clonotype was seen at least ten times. The CDR3 here is CASSLGGGALNYGYTF. Here the CDR3 DNA reads TGTGCCAGCAGCTTAGGTGGGGGGGCTTTAAACTATGGCTACACCTTC. The rearrangement joins TRBV5-4 to TRBJ1-2; D is perhaps TRBD1 (6 bases). Germline V gene sequence: CDR1 SGHNT, CDR2 YYREEE (reference sequence). V dropped 2 bases and J dropped 2 bases, with 16 bases sitting between them. This CDR3 is 16 amino acids long.

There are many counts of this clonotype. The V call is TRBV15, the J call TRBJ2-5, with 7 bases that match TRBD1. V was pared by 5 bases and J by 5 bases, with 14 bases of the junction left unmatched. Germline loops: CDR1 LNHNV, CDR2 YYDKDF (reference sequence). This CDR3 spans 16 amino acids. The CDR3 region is CATSGLGRGSGETQYF. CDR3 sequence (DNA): TGTGCCACCAGCGGTTTGGGCAGGGGGTCGGGTGAGACCCAGTACTTC. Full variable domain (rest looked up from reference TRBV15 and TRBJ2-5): DAMVIQNPRYQVTQFGKPVTLSCSQTLNHNVMYWYQQKSSQAPKLLFHYYDKDFNNEADTPDNFQSRRPNTSFCFLDIRSPGLGDTAMYLCATSGLGRGSGETQYFGPGTRLLVL.

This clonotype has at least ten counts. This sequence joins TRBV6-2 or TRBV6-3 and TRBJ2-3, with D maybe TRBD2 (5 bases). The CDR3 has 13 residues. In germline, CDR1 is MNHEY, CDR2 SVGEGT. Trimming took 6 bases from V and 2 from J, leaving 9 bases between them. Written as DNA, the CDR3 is TGTGCCAGCAGCACTAGACCCACAGATACGCAGTATTTT. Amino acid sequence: CASSTRPTDTQYF.

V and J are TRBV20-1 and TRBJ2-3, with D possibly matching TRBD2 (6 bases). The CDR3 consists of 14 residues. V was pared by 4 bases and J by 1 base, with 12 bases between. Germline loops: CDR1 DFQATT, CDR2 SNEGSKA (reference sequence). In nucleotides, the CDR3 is TGCAGTGCTAAGGTGGGAGGTGGCACAGATACGCAGTATTTT. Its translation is CSAKVGGGTDTQYF.

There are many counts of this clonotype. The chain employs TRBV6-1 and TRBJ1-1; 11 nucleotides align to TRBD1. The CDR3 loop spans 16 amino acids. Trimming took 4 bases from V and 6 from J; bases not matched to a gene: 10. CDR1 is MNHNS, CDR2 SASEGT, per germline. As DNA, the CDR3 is TGTGCCAGCAGTGTATGGGGGGGACAGGGGGTTTCTGAAGCTTTCTTT. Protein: CASSVWGGQGVSEAFF.

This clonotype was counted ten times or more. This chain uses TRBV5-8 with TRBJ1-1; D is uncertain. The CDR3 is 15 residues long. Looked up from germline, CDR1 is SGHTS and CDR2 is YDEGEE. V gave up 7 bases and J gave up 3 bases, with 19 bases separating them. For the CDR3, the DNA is TGTGCCAGCCCATCCGCGATGTGGGAATACACTGAAGCTTTCTTT. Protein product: CASPSAMWEYTEAFF.

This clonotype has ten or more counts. The CDR3 sequence is CAISHPAIRKETQYF. The CDR3 nucleotides are TGTGCCATCAGCCATCCGGCGATTAGGAAAGAGACCCAGTACTTC. The chain employs TRBV21-1 and TRBJ2-5. TRBV21-1 is a pseudogene locus. The CDR3 is made up of 15 amino acids.

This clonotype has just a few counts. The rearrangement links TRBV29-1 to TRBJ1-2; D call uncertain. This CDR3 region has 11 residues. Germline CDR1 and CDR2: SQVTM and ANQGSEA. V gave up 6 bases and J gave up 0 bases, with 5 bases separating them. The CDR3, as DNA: TGCAGCGTGAGGACTAACTATGGCTACACCTTC. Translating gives CSVRTNYGYTF.